The 7 T cell receptor beta chains below all came from one sample that was sequenced in a study of T cell repertoires in cytomegalovirus infection. Their recognized antigens are unknown. TCRdb re-analysed the reads in MiXCR, keeping a single row per CDR3 protein. The repertoire holds roughly 990,000 distinct CDR3 sequences, with about 33% as singletons. The source was cultured CD8+ T cells from PBMCs, collected from culture after CMV antigen stimulation. The receptors shown here come from a human donor in good health (CMV status not recorded). Some clones in this sample may be carry-over from other donors' samples.

In DNA form, the CDR3 reads TGCGCCAGCAGCTTGGAAAAAGTGGCGCGAGATACGCAGTATTTT. This gives the protein CASSLEKVARDTQYF. This chain links TRBV5-1 with TRBJ2-3; no firm D call. Trimming removed 0 bases at V and 5 bases at J, with 13 bases between. Germline lookup yields CDR1 SGHRS and CDR2 YFSETQ. The CDR3 totals 15 residues.

Notes on this clonotype: One end of the junction varies from germline; a read error may be responsible. The genes are TRBV27 and TRBJ2-7, with D possibly being TRBD1 (6 bases). The CDR3 has 15 amino acids. The germline gives CDR1 MNHEY, CDR2 SMNVEV (reference sequence). The CDR3 bases are TGTGCCAGCAGTGGGGCCGGGACACCTAACTACAAGCAGTACTTC. Translation gives CASSGAGTPNYKQYF.

The chain uses TRBV2 and TRBJ2-1, with TRBD1 matching over 8 bases. From germline, CDR1 is SNHLY and CDR2 FYNNEI. The V segment lost 6 bases and the J segment 3 bases; nucleotides outside the gene matches: 7. CDR3 length equals 15 residues. This chain's CDR3 is CASRGRQGIYNEQFF. The CDR3 DNA sequence: TGTGCCAGCAGGGGAAGACAGGGGATCTACAATGAGCAGTTCTTC.

In its sample, this clonotype was seen a few times. The chain couples TRBV4-1 to TRBJ2-1; TRBD2 matches at 12 bases. The CDR3 covers 17 residues. V lost 0 bases, J lost 4 bases, and 4 bases stayed unmatched. CDR1 and CDR2 from the germline V gene are MGHRA and YSYEKL. CDR3 sequence (DNA): TGCGCCAGCAGCCAAGATGCTAGCGGGGGGGCATACAATGAGCAGTTCTTC. This sequence encodes CASSQDASGGAYNEQFF.

This sequence joins TRBV6-2 or TRBV6-3 and TRBJ1-2; 7 nucleotides agree with TRBD1. Per the germline V gene, CDR1 is MNHEY and CDR2 is SVGEGT. This CDR3 spans 14 amino acids. The trim removed 6 bases at V and 4 bases at J, leaving 8 bases unmatched. The CDR3: CASSPFWDSYGYTF. CDR3 DNA: TGTGCCAGCAGCCCCTTCTGGGACAGCTATGGCTACACCTTC.

The chain has TRBV27 and TRBJ2-5, with 9 bases lining up with TRBD1. The length of the CDR3 is 15 residues. Germline V lookup: CDR1 MNHEY, CDR2 SMNVEV (reference sequence). J lost 1 base, V lost 8 bases, and 8 bases had no gene match. The CDR3 DNA is TGTGCCAGCGGGGGGGGGACAGGGCTCCAAGAGACCCAGTACTTC. This sequence encodes CASGGGTGLQETQYF.

This clonotype was found a few times. The chain joins TRBV19 to TRBJ2-1, with D possibly being TRBD2 (7 bases). V lost 2 bases and J 3 bases, leaving 11 bases between the germline ends. From germline, CDR1 is LNHDA and CDR2 SQIVND (reference sequence). The CDR3 is 15 residues long. The DNA of the CDR3 is TGTGCCAGTAGTATAAAGAGGGGGGGCTACAATGAGCAGTTCTTC. It codes for CASSIKRGGYNEQFF.